The rows below give T cell receptor beta chains drawn from one sample of a study of T-cell reconstitution after alpha-beta-depleted transplantation in children. A single record per CDR3 protein comes from TCRdb applying MiXCR to the PCR reads. This sample yields around 300,000 distinct CDR3 sequences, of which approximately 23% are seen a single time; around 9.9% belongs to the top ten. The sample in question was PBMCs, mostly from graft donor cells, obtained 180 days after TCRalphabeta/CD19-depleted stem cell transplant. Every receptor here comes from a male patient younger than 18 who had a stem cell transplant for acute lymphoblastic leukemia, so the T cells may come from the graft donor. The CDR3 runs from the conserved cysteine through the conserved F or W. The D gene is left open where the match is weak. Clone size is not always given. Where it is, it says once, few, many or a class for expanded clones.

D gene	V gene	clone size	J gene	CDR3 DNA	CDR3 protein
.	TRBV7-7	few	TRBJ2-5	TGTGCCAGCAGCTTAAACGGGCCCGGCCCCCAGTACTTC	CASSLNGPGPQYF
.	TRBV12-3/TRBV12-4	.	TRBJ1-5	TGTGCCAGCAGTTTAAGGGGGGGGCAGAGCAATCAGCCCCAGCATTTT	CASSLRGGQSNQPQHF
.	TRBV5-1	.	TRBJ2-7	TGCGCCAGCAGCTTGGCCTTACGGGCCGCCTACGAGCAGTACTTC	CASSLALRAAYEQYF
.	TRBV4-1	.	TRBJ1-1	TGCGCCAGCAGCCAAGAATCGTCCGGTGGGGGTTCGATGAACACTGAAGCTCTCTTT	CASSQESSGGGSMNTEALF
.	TRBV5-1	few	TRBJ1-1	TGCGCCAGCAGTACAACATCCGGGACACCTCTTATATTAGGGATCACTGAAGCTTTCTTT	CASSTTSGTPLILGITEAFF
TRBD1	TRBV5-1	many	TRBJ2-7	TGCGCCAGCAGCTTCGGGACAGGGACCCACGAGCAGTACTTC	CASSFGTGTHEQYF
.	TRBV27	.	TRBJ1-5	TGTGCCAGCAAGGCGTATGGACTTGTTCAGCCCCAGCATTTT	CASKAYGLVQPQHF
TRBD2	TRBV5-1	.	TRBJ2-2	TGCGCCAGCAGCACGGGGACTAGCAGACGTACCGGGGAGCTGTTTTTT	CASSTGTSRRTGELFF
.	TRBV15	.	TRBJ1-5	TGTGCCACCAGCAGAGAGGCGGACAGCTCAAATCAGCCCCAGCATTTT	CATSREADSSNQPQHF
.	TRBV28	.	TRBJ1-2	TGTGCCAGCGGGCAGGTGACTAACTATGGCTACACCTTC	CASGQVTNYGYTF